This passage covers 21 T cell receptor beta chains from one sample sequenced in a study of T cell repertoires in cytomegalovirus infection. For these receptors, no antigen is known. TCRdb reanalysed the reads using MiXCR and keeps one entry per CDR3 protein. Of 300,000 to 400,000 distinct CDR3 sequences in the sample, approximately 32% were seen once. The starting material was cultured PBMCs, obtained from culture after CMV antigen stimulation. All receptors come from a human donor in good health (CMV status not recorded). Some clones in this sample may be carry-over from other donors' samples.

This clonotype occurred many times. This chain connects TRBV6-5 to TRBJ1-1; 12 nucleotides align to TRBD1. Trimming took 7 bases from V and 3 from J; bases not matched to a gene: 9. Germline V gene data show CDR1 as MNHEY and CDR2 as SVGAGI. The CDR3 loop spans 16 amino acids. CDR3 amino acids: CASKTGTGGGYTEAFF. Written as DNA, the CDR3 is TGTGCCAGCAAAACCGGGACAGGGGGCGGGTACACTGAAGCTTTCTTT.

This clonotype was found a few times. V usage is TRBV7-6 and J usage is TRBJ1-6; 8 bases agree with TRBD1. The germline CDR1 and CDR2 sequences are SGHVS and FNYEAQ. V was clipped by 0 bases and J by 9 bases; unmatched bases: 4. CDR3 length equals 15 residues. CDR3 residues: CASSLAPGGSSPLHF. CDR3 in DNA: TGTGCCAGCAGCTTAGCTCCAGGGGGCAGTTCACCCCTCCACTTT. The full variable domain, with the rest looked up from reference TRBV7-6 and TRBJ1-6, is GAGVSQSPRYKVTKRGQDVALRCDPISGHVSLYWYRQALGQGPEFLTYFNYEAQQDKSGLPNDRFSAERPEGSISTLTIQRTEQRDSAMYRCASSLAPGGSSPLHFGNGTRLTVT.

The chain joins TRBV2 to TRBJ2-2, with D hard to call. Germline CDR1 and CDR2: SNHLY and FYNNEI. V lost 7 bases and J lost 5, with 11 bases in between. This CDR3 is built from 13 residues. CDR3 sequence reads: CASMPTTTGELFF. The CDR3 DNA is TGTGCCAGCATGCCCACTACGACCGGGGAGCTGTTTTTT.

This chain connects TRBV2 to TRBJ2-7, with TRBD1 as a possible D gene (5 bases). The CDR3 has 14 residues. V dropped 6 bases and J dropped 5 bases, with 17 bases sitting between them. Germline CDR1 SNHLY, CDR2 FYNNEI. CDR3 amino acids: CASSQGIPPDEQYF. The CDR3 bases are TGTGCCAGCAGCCAGGGTATCCCACCCGACGAGCAGTACTTC.

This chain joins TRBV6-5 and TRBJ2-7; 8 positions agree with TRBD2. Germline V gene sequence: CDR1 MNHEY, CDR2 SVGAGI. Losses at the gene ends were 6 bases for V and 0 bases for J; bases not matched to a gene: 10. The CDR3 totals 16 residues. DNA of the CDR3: TGTGCCAGCAGCCCGGGGGGGGCAGTCAGCTCCTACGAGCAGTACTTC. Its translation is CASSPGGAVSSYEQYF.

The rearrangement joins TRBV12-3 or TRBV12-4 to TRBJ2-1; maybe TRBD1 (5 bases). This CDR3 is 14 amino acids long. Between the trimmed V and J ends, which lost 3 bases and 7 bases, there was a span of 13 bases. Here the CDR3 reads CASSLGTGRNEQFF. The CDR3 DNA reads TGTGCCAGCAGTTTGGGAACAGGAAGGAATGAGCAGTTCTTC.

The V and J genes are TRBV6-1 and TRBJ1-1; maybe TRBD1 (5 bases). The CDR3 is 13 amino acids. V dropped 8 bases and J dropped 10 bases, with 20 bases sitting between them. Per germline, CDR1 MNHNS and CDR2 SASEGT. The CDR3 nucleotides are TGTGCCAGCTCAACGGACATCCCCCCGCGAGCTTTCTTT. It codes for CASSTDIPPRAFF.

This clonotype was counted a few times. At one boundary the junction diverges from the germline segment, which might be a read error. CDR3: CATSGGPAQETQYF. The CDR3 DNA reads as TGCGCAACTAGCGGGGGGCCGGCCCAAGAGACCCAGTACTTC. V and J are TRBV12-3 or TRBV12-4 and TRBJ2-5, with TRBD2 identical over 12 bases. CDR3 length equals 14 residues.

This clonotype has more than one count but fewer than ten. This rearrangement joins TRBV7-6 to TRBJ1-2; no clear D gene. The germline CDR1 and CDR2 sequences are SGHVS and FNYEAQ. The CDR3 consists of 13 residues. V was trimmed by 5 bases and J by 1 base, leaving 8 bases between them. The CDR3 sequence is CASSMGSNYGYTF. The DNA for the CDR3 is TGTGCCAGCAGCATGGGGAGTAACTATGGCTACACCTTC.

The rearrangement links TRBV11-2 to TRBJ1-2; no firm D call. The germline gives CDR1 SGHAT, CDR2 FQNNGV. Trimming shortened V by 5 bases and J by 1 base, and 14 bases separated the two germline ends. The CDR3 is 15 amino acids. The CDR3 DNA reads TGTGCCAGCAGCCCGGAAGCTCAAGTTAACTATGGCTACACCTTC. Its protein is CASSPEAQVNYGYTF.

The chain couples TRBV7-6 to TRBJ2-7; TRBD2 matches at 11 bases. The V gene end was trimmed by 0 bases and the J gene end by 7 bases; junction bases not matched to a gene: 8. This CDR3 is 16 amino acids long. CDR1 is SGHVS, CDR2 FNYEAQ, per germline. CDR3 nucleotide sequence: TGTGCCAGCAGCTTAGCCGGAACTAGCGGGAGCGGGGAGCAGTACTTC. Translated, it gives CASSLAGTSGSGEQYF.

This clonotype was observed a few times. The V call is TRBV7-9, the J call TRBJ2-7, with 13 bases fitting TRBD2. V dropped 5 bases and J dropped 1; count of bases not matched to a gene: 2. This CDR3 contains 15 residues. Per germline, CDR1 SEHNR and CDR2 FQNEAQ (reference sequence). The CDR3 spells CASSQTSGRSYEQYF. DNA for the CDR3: TGTGCCAGCAGCCAGACTAGCGGGAGGTCCTACGAGCAGTACTTC.

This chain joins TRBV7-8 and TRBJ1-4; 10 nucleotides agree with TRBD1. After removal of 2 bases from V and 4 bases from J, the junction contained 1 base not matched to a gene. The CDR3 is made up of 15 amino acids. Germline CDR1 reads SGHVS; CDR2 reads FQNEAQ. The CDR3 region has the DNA TGTGCCAGCAGCTTACGGGACAGGGGTAATGAAAAACTGTTTTTT. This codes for CASSLRDRGNEKLFF.

The CDR3 coding sequence is TGTGCCAGCAGCCGGACTATTAATGAAAAACTGTTTTTT. This encodes CASSRTINEKLFF. V is TRBV14 and J is TRBJ1-4; D gene uncertain. There are 13 residues in the CDR3. Germline assignment: CDR1 SGHDN and CDR2 FVKESK. V shed 4 bases and J shed 4 bases, with 7 bases lying between them.

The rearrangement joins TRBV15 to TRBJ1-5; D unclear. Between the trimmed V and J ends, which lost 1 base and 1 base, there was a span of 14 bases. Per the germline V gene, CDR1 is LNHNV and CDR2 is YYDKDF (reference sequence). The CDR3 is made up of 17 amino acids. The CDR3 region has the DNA TGTGCCACCAGCAGAGTAAGGCAGACTGAAAGCAATCAGCCCCAGCATTTT. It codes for CATSRVRQTESNQPQHF.

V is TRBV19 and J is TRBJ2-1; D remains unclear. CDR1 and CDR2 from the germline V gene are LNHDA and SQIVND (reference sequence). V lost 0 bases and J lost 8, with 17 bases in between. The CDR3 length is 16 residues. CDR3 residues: CASSIDTPLAPDEQFF. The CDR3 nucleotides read TGTGCCAGTAGTATAGATACCCCTTTGGCGCCCGATGAGCAGTTCTTC.

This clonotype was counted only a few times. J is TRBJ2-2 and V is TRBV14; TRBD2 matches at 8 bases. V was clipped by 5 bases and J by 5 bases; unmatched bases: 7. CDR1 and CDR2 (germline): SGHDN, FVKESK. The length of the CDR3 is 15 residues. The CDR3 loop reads CASSKRGTVTGELFF. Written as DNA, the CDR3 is TGTGCCAGCAGCAAGCGGGGGACGGTAACCGGGGAGCTGTTTTTT.

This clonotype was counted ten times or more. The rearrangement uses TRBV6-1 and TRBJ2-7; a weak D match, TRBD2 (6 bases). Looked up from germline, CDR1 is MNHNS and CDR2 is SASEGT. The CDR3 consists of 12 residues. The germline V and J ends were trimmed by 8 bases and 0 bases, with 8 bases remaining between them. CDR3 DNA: TGTGCCAGCCAGGACTACTCCTACGAGCAGTACTTC. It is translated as CASQDYSYEQYF.

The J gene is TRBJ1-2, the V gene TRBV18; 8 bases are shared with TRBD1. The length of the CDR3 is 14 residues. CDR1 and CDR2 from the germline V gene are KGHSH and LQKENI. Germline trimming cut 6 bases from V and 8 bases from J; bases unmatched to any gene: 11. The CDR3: CASSLSSGGPGYTF. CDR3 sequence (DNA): TGTGCCAGCTCGCTATCATCAGGGGGCCCAGGCTACACCTTC.

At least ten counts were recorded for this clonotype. This CDR3 reads CASSRTGPGTGELFF. DNA for the CDR3: TGTGCCAGCAGCCGAACGGGGCCGGGCACCGGGGAGCTGTTTTTT. V usage is TRBV7-8 and J usage is TRBJ2-2; either TRBD1 or TRBD2 may fit D (5 bases each). V was pared by 5 bases and J by 4 bases, with 14 bases between. Germline-derived CDR1 and CDR2 are SGHVS and FQNEAQ. The CDR3 length is 15 residues.

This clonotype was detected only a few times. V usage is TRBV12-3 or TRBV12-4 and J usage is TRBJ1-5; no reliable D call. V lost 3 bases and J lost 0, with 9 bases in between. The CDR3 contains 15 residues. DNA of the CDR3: TGTGCCAGCAGTTTTGGAGGGTATAGCAATCAGCCCCAGCATTTT. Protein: CASSFGGYSNQPQHF.